The source of this T cell receptor (beta chain) is a study of cytomegalovirus exposure and HLA in healthy donors. For the study at large: The use of the same platform for the 95 to 150 validation repertoires and the 600 to 700 first-cohort repertoires was reported by a later analysis. Study-wide results and limits: The authors listed 180 or so TCR beta chains as cytomegalovirus-associated. Reportedly, diagnosis of cytomegalovirus status by the classifier showed high specificity and sensitivity. Within the approximately 120 validation repertoires, first-cohort TCR clusters tended to co-occur, according to a later analysis.

This CDR3 contains 15 residues. V gave up 1 base and J gave up 1 base, with 12 bases separating them. The germline V gene has CDR1 SGDLS and CDR2 YYNGEE. On this clone: Its specificity is not known.

Libraries were prepared by immunoSEQ multiplex PCR; TCRdb keeps only in-frame clonotypes and omits some of them. This sample has about 48,000 clones; just over 85% occur once, and the top ten carry 6% to 8%. The specimen was PBMCs. This chain connects TRBV9 to TRBJ2-7; tentatively, D is TRBD1 (5 bases). The sequence was collected from a woman aged 30 to 39 in good health and CMV-seronegative. CDR3 sequence reads: CASSVNPDSSYEQYF. The CDR3 coding sequence is TGTGCCAGCAGCGTAAATCCCGACAGTTCCTACGAGCAGTACTTC.